The rows below give T cell receptor beta chains drawn from one sample of a study of T cell repertoires in cytomegalovirus infection. MiXCR was run by TCRdb on the reads, yielding one entry per CDR3 protein. The table shows under 150,000 distinct CDR3 sequences, with over 25% occurring only once. Their antigens are not known. The starting material was CD8+ T cells from cultured PBMCs, obtained from culture after CMV antigen stimulation. The receptors come from a human donor in good health (CMV status not recorded). Some clones in this sample may be carry-over from other donors' samples. The CDR3 runs from the conserved cysteine through the conserved F or W. D genes are given only for firm matches. A clone size is listed for some rows: how often the clone was seen (once, few, many), or a class if it is expanded.

>NA|TRBD1|TRBV6-1|TRBJ1-4
CASSPGQGGNEKLFF
TGTGCCAGCAGTCCGGGACAGGGGGGAAATGAAAAACTGTTTTTT
>NA|TRBD1|TRBV4-1|TRBJ2-7
CASSQNSGQGIYEQYF
TGCGCCAGCAGCCAGAACTCGGGACAGGGAATCTACGAGCAGTACTTC
>NA|TRBD2|TRBV7-2|TRBJ2-1
CASSFLLAGAYNEQFF
TGTGCCAGCAGCTTCCTCCTAGCGGGGGCCTACAATGAGCAGTTCTTC
>few|NA|TRBV6-1|TRBJ2-7
CASSAFGGTSYEQYF
TGTGCCAGCAGTGCCTTTGGGGGGACATCCTACGAGCAGTACTTC
>many|NA|TRBV12-3/TRBV12-4|TRBJ1-2
CASSSAGGLNYGYTF
TGTGCCAGCAGTTCGGCCGGTGGATTGAACTATGGCTACACCTTC
>few|NA|TRBV28|TRBJ1-6
CASSYEINNSPLHF
TGTGCCAGCAGTTATGAGATCAATAATTCACCCCTCCACTTT
>NA|NA|TRBV6-2/TRBV6-3|TRBJ2-3
CASSYFQGSTDTQYF
TGTGCCAGCAGTTACTTCCAGGGAAGCACAGATACGCAGTATTTT
>NA|TRBD2|TRBV4-1|TRBJ2-3
CASSHRLAESTDTQYF
TGCGCCAGCAGCCATAGACTAGCGGAGAGCACAGATACGCAGTATTTT
>few|TRBD2|TRBV7-9|TRBJ2-2
CASSYPRDLAGNTGELFF
TGTGCCAGCAGCTATCCCCGGGATCTAGCGGGGAACACCGGGGAGCTGTTTTTT
>NA|TRBD1|TRBV7-2|TRBJ2-2
CASSIGQGAVTGELFF
TGTGCCAGCAGTATTGGACAGGGGGCGGTCACCGGGGAGCTGTTTTTT
>many|NA|TRBV4-2|TRBJ2-3
CASSQDEGSTDTQYF
TGTGCCAGCAGCCAAGACGAGGGAAGCACAGATACGCAGTATTTT
>few|NA|TRBV7-9|TRBJ1-1
CASSLAVGLNTEAFF
TGTGCCAGCAGCTTAGCAGTGGGGCTGAACACTGAAGCTTTCTTT
>NA|TRBD1|TRBV27|TRBJ1-5
CASTGQGLNQPQHF
TGTGCCAGCACCGGACAGGGGCTTAATCAGCCCCAGCATTTT
>NA|NA|TRBV12-3/TRBV12-4|TRBJ1-1
CASSFGPNTEAFF
TGTGCCAGCAGTTTTGGGCCCAACACTGAAGCTTTCTTT
>NA|NA|TRBV2|TRBJ1-2
CATPEGRGRGYTF
TGTGCTACCCCTGAGGGCAGGGGACGTGGCTACACCTTC
>few|NA|TRBV12-3/TRBV12-4|TRBJ1-2
CASSSIGVYGYTF
TGTGCCAGCAGTTCGATCGGGGTCTATGGCTACACCTTC
>NA|NA|TRBV3-1|TRBJ1-1
CASSQDLSGRGINTEAFF
TGTGCCAGCAGCCAAGATCTTTCAGGGCGGGGGATAAACACTGAAGCTTTCTTT
>NA|TRBD1|TRBV5-1|TRBJ2-7
CASSKEGTGDYEQYF
TGCGCCAGCAGCAAGGAGGGGACAGGCGATTACGAGCAGTACTTC
>NA|NA|TRBV15|TRBJ2-5
CATSREGTPGETQYF
TGTGCCACCAGCAGAGAGGGGACGCCCGGGGAGACCCAGTACTTC
>many|NA|TRBV7-2|TRBJ2-4
CASSSREEINIQYF
TGTGCCAGCAGCTCCAGGGAAGAGATAAACATTCAGTACTTC
>NA|NA|TRBV2|TRBJ1-1
CASSVERSGETEAFF
TGTGCCAGCAGTGTGGAGCGGTCCGGAGAAACTGAAGCTTTCTTT
>many|TRBD1|TRBV27|TRBJ2-2
CASTKTGLGTGELFF
TGTGCCAGCACCAAGACAGGGCTGGGCACCGGGGAGCTGTTTTTT
>NA|NA|TRBV2|TRBJ2-2
CASSTWDGNTGELFF
TGTGCCAGCAGTACCTGGGACGGGAACACCGGGGAGCTGTTTTTT
>NA|TRBD2|TRBV5-4|TRBJ2-1
CASSWGGGAVNEQFF
TGTGCCAGCAGCTGGGGCGGGGGGGCTGTGAATGAGCAGTTCTTC
>once|NA|TRBV29-1|TRBJ2-5
CSVSYGTQYF
TGCAGCGTTAGCTACGGGACCCAGTACTTC
>few|TRBD1|TRBV4-1|TRBJ1-2
CASSQRQGTHGYTF
TGCGCCAGCAGCCAACGACAGGGGACCCATGGCTACACCTTC
>many|NA|TRBV7-8|TRBJ1-1
CASSLGSGMNTEAFF
TGTGCCAGCAGCTTAGGGTCAGGGATGAACACTGAAGCTTTCTTT
>few|NA|TRBV6-2/TRBV6-3|TRBJ1-2
CATSAGFNYGYTF
TGTGCCACCTCGGCCGGGTTTAACTATGGCTACACCTTC
>few|NA|TRBV19|TRBJ1-1
CASSISPSGNTEAFF
TGTGCCAGTAGTATCAGCCCTTCAGGTAACACTGAAGCTTTCTTT
>NA|TRBD2|TRBV11-2|TRBJ2-1
CASRGERGSYNEQFF
TGTGCCAGCAGAGGAGAGCGGGGGAGCTACAATGAGCAGTTCTTC
>once|NA|TRBV5-1|TRBJ2-3
CASSPLRAADTQYF
TGCGCCAGCAGCCCCCTTCGGGCGGCAGATACGCAGTATTTT
>NA|NA|TRBV4-1|TRBJ1-1
CASSQDGQHTEAFF
TGCGCCAGCAGCCAAGACGGACAGCACACTGAAGCTTTCTTT
>NA|TRBD1|TRBV20-1|TRBJ2-2
CSASDRGITGELFF
TGCAGTGCTAGTGACAGGGGGATCACCGGGGAGCTGTTTTTT
>NA|NA|TRBV5-6|TRBJ2-2
CASSLVGATGELFF
TGTGCCAGCAGCTTGGTAGGGGCCACCGGGGAGCTGTTTTTT
>NA|NA|TRBV4-2|TRBJ2-3
CASSQPERVSSADTQYF
TGTGCCAGCAGCCAACCAGAGCGGGTCAGCTCGGCAGATACGCAGTATTTT
>few|TRBD1|TRBV7-2|TRBJ1-4
CASSAIDRGGEKLFF
TGTGCCAGCAGCGCCATAGACAGGGGCGGGGAAAAACTGTTTTTT
>NA|TRBD1|TRBV5-5|TRBJ1-2
CASSLDLGQGYGYTF
TGTGCCAGCAGCTTGGATCTCGGACAGGGGTATGGCTACACCTTC
>few|TRBD1|TRBV7-2|TRBJ1-1
CASSTTRRGRQNTEAFF
TGTGCCAGCAGTACAACACGGAGGGGGCGACAGAACACTGAAGCTTTCTTT
>NA|NA|TRBV2|TRBJ2-7
CASSYRVDKYF
TGTGCCAGCAGTTACAGGGTTGATAAGTACTTC
>NA|NA|TRBV12-3/TRBV12-4|TRBJ1-2
CASGRGARYGYTF
TGTGCCAGCGGTCGCGGAGCAAGGTATGGCTACACCTTC
>few|NA|TRBV25-1|TRBJ2-2
CASSEYFRLLGDTGELFF
TGTGCCAGCAGTGAATATTTTAGGCTTTTGGGGGACACCGGGGAGCTGTTTTTT